A selection of T cell receptor beta chains follows, all from one sample in a study of read filtering for tumor transcriptome and immune sequencing. One entry per CDR3 protein, called by TCRdb with MiXCR from the reads. Of tens of thousands of distinct CDR3 sequences listed, approximately 15% are singletons. The sample consisted of a population of CD138-negative cells sorted from bone marrow. The receptors stem from a donor at least 40 years old with multiple myeloma. Each CDR3 is given with its conserved first and last residue.

cdr3_aa j_call v_call
CSASEPGGSNNEQFF TRBJ2-1 TRBV20-1
CASGWGVGEGDEQFF TRBJ2-1 TRBV5-1
CSVERGPYEQYF TRBJ2-7 TRBV29-1
CASTESPSAGATGELFF TRBJ2-2 TRBV12-3/TRBV12-4
CASGLFVWGPGTSGSQETQYF TRBJ2-5 TRBV28
CASSWGRQGWGKDGANVLTF TRBJ2-6 TRBV2
CASSLARDPRLDNEQFF TRBJ2-1 TRBV5-6
CASSFTWDRESNQPQHF TRBJ1-5 TRBV5-6
CASSEPGANVLTF TRBJ2-6 TRBV10-2
CASSTGWLDEKLFF TRBJ1-4 TRBV7-9
CASSLSDTYEQYF TRBJ2-7 TRBV28
CSVGAGDNQPQHF TRBJ1-5 TRBV29-1
CASKQRTNAGELFF TRBJ2-2 TRBV5-1
CSASLGREAFF TRBJ1-1 TRBV20-1